This TCR beta chain was profiled in a study of CD8 T cells in ankylosing spondylitis. Findings and limits, study-wide: One TCR beta motif, made up of roughly eight highly homologous variants, appeared characteristic of ankylosing spondylitis blood. The study looked at matched synovial fluid samples from ankylosing spondylitis patients. Disease-linked clones were reported to be significantly enriched there. Earlier reports found some motif variants in synovial fluid and blood in reactive arthritis.

Worth noting for this clonotype: Its antigen remains unknown.

Trimming took off 1 base at V and 7 bases at J, with 19 bases between the two ends. This CDR3 is 15 amino acids long. The V gene's germline CDR1 is DFQATT and CDR2 SNEGSKA (reference sequence). Each TCR beta library was made by quantitative 5'-RACE that incorporated molecular barcodes. Via MiXCR, TCRdb re-called the 5' RACE reads, giving one row per CDR3 protein. The data hold hundreds of thousands of distinct CDR3 sequences, with about a sixth observed a single time. This TCR came from a male donor with ankylosing spondylitis. V and J are TRBV20-1 and TRBJ1-1; no clear D. Input material: blood, either unsorted or a sorted T cell fraction (not recorded which). CDR3 amino acids: CSARVPAPGRGEAFF. In DNA form, the CDR3 reads TGCAGTGCTAGAGTTCCCGCCCCGGGTCGGGGTGAAGCTTTCTTT.